The 14 T cell receptor beta chains presented below share a single source sample, sequenced in a study of shared clonotypes between healthy human individuals. Some clones are missing from TCRdb's copy, which holds only in-frame ones; the method was immunoSEQ multiplex PCR. Among about 730,000 clones listed, roughly 72% were seen once. Sequencing was carried out using memory CD4+ T cells sorted from blood. The subset here: CD45RA-negative fraction. Receptors originate from a woman under 40 in good health.

A few counts support this clone. The chain has TRBV7-9 and TRBJ2-2; no clear D. The CDR3 sequence is 16 residues long. Deletions cut 4 bases from V and 7 bases from J, with 19 bases between. Germline lookup yields CDR1 SEHNR and CDR2 FQNEAQ (reference sequence). CDR3 in amino acids: CASSYPGLSEGGELFF. The CDR3 coding sequence is TGTGCCAGCAGCTACCCGGGCCTCTCCGAAGGCGGGGAGCTGTTTTTT.

This clone is a singleton in its sample. The rearrangement uses TRBV19 and TRBJ1-5, with TRBD1 matching over 8 bases. This CDR3 region has 14 residues. Germline CDR1 reads LNHDA; CDR2 reads SQIVND (reference sequence). V shed 8 bases, J shed 1 base, and the junction held 4 bases outside the gene matches. The CDR3 is CASYDRGSNQPQHF. CDR3 coding DNA: TGTGCCAGTTACGACAGGGGCAGCAATCAGCCCCAGCATTTT.

J is TRBJ2-2 and V is TRBV9, with D possibly TRBD2 on 5 matching bases. Germline CDR1 reads SGDLS; CDR2 reads YYNGEE. This CDR3 is 15 amino acids long. V lost 0 bases and J 2 bases, leaving 8 bases between the germline ends. CDR3 nucleotides: TGTGCCAGCAGCGTAGCTAGCACTAACACCGGGGAGCTGTTTTTT. Translated, it gives CASSVASTNTGELFF. Looking up the rest from reference TRBV9 and TRBJ2-2 gives the full variable domain: DSGVTQTPKHLITATGQRVTLRCSPRSGDLSVYWYQQSLDQGLQFLIQYYNGEERAKGNILERFSAQQFPDLHSELNLSSLELGDSALYFCASSVASTNTGELFFGEGSRLTVL.

On this clone: With a much larger clone just one base away, this may be a read error. The sample holds other DNA sequences that translate to the same CDR3. J is TRBJ2-2 and V is TRBV10-3; D is unclear. V lost 3 bases, J lost 2 bases, and 4 bases lay in between. This CDR3 is 13 amino acids long. From germline, CDR1 is ENHRY and CDR2 SYGVKD. CDR3 in amino acids: CAISDPNTGELFF. The CDR3 nucleotides are TGTGCCATCAGTGACCCAAACACCGGGGAGCTGTTTTTT.

The chain couples TRBV28 to TRBJ1-1; 10 bases align to TRBD1. Trimming removed 3 bases from V and 10 bases from J; junction bases left unmatched: 5. Germline CDR1 MDHEN, CDR2 SYDVKM. CDR3 length: 13 amino acids. The CDR3: CASSFRDRGGAFF. The CDR3 nucleotides read TGTGCCAGCAGTTTTAGGGACAGGGGAGGAGCTTTCTTT.

The chain has TRBV6-1 and TRBJ2-5, with 11 bases identical to TRBD1. The DNA matches TRBJ2-7 better at its end, which makes the J call doubtful. This CDR3 region has 15 residues. The germline V gene has CDR1 MNHNS and CDR2 SASEGT. The CDR3 region has the DNA TGTGCCAGCAGTGAACCGGGACAGGGGGCCTACGAGCAGTACTTC. This codes for CASSEPGQGAYEQYF.

The table lists this clone with a few counts. Other DNA sequences in this sample translate to the same CDR3. The rearrangement links TRBV5-4 to TRBJ2-5; TRBD2 agrees at 10 bases. V was pared by 2 bases and J by 4 bases, with 5 bases of the junction left unmatched. This CDR3 region has 15 residues. Germline V gives CDR1 SGHNT, CDR2 YYREEE (reference sequence). The CDR3 region has the DNA TGTGCCAGCAGCTTAGCGGGAGGGCCGGGAGAGACCCAGTACTTC. Its protein product is CASSLAGGPGETQYF.

CDR3 sequence (DNA): TGTGCCAGTAGTAACCGGGACGGATTATACGAGCAGTACTTC. This sequence encodes CASSNRDGLYEQYF. The J gene is TRBJ2-7, the V gene TRBV19; D assignment may be TRBD1 or TRBD2 (5 bases each). The germline V gene has CDR1 LNHDA and CDR2 SQIVND (reference sequence). This CDR3 contains 14 residues. Trimming removed 4 bases at V and 4 bases at J, with 14 bases between. Full variable domain (remainder filled in from reference TRBV19 and TRBJ2-7): DGGITQSPKYLFRKEGQNVTLSCEQNLNHDAMYWYRQDPGQGLRLIYYSQIVNDFQKGDIAEGYSVSREKKESFPLTVTSAQKNPTAFYLCASSNRDGLYEQYFGPGTRLTVT.

The CDR3 loop reads CASSAVGNGQPQHF. DNA of the CDR3: TGTGCCAGCAGTGCTGTGGGTAACGGGCAGCCCCAGCATTTT. V is TRBV2 and J is TRBJ1-5; D gene uncertain. The CDR3 has 14 amino acids. Germline CDR1 SNHLY, CDR2 FYNNEI. Trimming took off 4 bases at V and 7 bases at J, with 14 bases between the two ends.

This rearrangement joins TRBV6-6 to TRBJ2-2, with D perhaps matching TRBD2 (6 bases). Germline CDR1 reads MNHNY; CDR2 reads SVGAGI (reference sequence). The V and J ends lost 4 bases and 4 bases respectively, with 16 bases between them. The CDR3 contains 16 residues. CDR3 DNA sequence: TGTGCCAGCAGTTCGGGAGAGGGAGTGGGCACCGGGGAGCTGTTTTTT. This codes for CASSSGEGVGTGELFF.

The J gene is TRBJ2-5, the V gene TRBV18; no reliable D call. Trimming stripped 3 bases from V and 2 bases from J, with 13 bases between. Germline V CDR1 and CDR2: KGHSH, LQKENI. The length of the CDR3 is 15 residues. In DNA, the CDR3 is TGTGCCAGCTCACCGCCAGTCACAGAACAAGAGACCCAGTACTTC. This codes for CASSPPVTEQETQYF.

The V and J genes are TRBV5-1 and TRBJ2-7; D possibly matches TRBD1 or TRBD2 (5 bases each). With 4 bases removed from V and 1 base from J, the gap between germline ends came to 12 bases. CDR1 SGHRS and CDR2 YFSETQ come from the germline V gene. The CDR3 contains 14 residues. Here the CDR3 reads CASSRDRESYEQYF. CDR3 DNA sequence: TGCGCCAGCAGCAGGGACCGCGAATCCTACGAGCAGTACTTC.

This clone has a single count. This sequence joins TRBV21-1 and TRBJ1-4. TRBV21-1 represents a pseudogene. This CDR3 region has 14 residues. The CDR3 loop reads CASILPVPGEKLFF. Here the CDR3 DNA reads TGTGCCAGCATTTTACCCGTACCGGGTGAAAAACTGTTTTTT.

This clone showed up just a few times. This sequence joins TRBV29-1 and TRBJ1-1, with unresolved D. Trimming removed 4 bases from V and 1 base from J, with 7 bases in between. Germline-derived CDR1 and CDR2 are SQVTM and ANQGSEA. This CDR3 is built from 12 residues. The CDR3 here is CSVARENTEAFF. CDR3 DNA: TGCAGCGTTGCGCGCGAGAACACTGAAGCTTTCTTT.